This T cell receptor (beta chain) comes out of a study of siplizumab effects on memory and regulatory T cells. Study observations and caveats: Most alloreactive clones went unmapped to unstimulated subsets; only a minor fraction mapped. Significant reduction of alloreactive sequences traceable to unstimulated CD4+ memory cells was observed with siplizumab. Whether proliferating Tregs in siplizumab cultures suppress was not functionally confirmed.

The CDR3 extends over 12 amino acids. Trimming removed 11 bases at V and 5 bases at J, with 13 bases between. Germline V CDR1 and CDR2: SGHNT, YENEEA. A word on this clone: Its antigen is unknown.

Sequencing of each sample assayed roughly 100,000 TCR templates. The protocol was immunoSEQ multiplex PCR, while the TCRdb copy is restricted to in-frame clones and leaves out a portion. There are around 100,000 clones in the sample; about 93% occur only once, and 0.6% to 0.7% lies in the top ten. The TCR originated in a human donor in good health. Sequencing was performed on Tregs sorted from blood. The rearrangement links TRBV11-3 to TRBJ2-1, with D possibly being TRBD2 (5 bases). Written as DNA, the CDR3 is TGTGCCTCGAGCGGCAGTAACAATGAGCAGTTCTTC. It specifies CASSGSNNEQFF.